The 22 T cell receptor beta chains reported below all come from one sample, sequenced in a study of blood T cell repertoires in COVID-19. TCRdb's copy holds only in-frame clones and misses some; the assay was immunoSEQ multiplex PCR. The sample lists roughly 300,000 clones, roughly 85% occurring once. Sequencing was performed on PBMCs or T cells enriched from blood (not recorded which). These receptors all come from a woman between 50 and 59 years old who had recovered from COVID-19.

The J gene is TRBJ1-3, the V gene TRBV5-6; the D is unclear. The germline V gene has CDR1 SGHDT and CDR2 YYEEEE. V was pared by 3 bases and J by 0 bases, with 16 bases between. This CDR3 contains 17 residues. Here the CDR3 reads CASSSLAGSGSGNTIYF. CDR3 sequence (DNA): TGTGCCAGCAGCTCCCTCGCGGGTAGCGGCTCTGGAAACACCATATATTTT.

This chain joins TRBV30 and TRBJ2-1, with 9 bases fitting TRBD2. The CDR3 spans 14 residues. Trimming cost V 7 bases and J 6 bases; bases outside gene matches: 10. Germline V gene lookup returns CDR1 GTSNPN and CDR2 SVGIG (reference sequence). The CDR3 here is CASPRTSVGNEQFF. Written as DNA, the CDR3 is TGTGCCTCCCCCAGGACTAGCGTTGGCAATGAGCAGTTCTTC.

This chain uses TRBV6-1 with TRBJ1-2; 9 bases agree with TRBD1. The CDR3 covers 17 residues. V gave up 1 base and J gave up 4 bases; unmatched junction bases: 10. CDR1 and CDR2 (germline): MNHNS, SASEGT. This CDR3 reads CASSEELTGGNGYGYTF. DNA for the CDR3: TGTGCCAGCAGTGAAGAGCTGACAGGGGGAAACGGCTATGGCTACACCTTC.

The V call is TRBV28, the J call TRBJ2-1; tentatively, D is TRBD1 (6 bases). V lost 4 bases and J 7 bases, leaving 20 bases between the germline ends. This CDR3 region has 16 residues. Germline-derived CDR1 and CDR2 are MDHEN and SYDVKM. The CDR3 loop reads CASSYVRRQGRNEQFF. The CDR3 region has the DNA TGTGCCAGCAGTTATGTCCGCCGGCAGGGGCGGAATGAGCAGTTCTTC. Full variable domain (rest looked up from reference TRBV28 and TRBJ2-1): DVKVTQSSRYLVKRTGEKVFLECVQDMDHENMFWYRQDPGLGLRLIYFSYDVKMKEKGDIPEGYSVSREKKERFSLILESASTNQTSMYLCASSYVRRQGRNEQFFGPGTRLTVL.

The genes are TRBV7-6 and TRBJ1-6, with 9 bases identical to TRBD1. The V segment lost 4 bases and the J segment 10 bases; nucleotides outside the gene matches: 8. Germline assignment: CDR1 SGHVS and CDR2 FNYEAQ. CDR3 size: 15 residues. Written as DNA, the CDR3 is TGTGCCAGCAGCTCCAGGACAGGGGCGGGCTCACCCCTCCACTTT. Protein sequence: CASSSRTGAGSPLHF.

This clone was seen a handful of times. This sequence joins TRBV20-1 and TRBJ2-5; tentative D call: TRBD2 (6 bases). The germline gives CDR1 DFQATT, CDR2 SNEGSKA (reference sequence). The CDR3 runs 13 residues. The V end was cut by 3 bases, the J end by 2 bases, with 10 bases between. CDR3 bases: TGCAGTGCTAGTGATGGGGGGCAAGAGACCCAGTACTTC. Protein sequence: CSASDGGQETQYF.

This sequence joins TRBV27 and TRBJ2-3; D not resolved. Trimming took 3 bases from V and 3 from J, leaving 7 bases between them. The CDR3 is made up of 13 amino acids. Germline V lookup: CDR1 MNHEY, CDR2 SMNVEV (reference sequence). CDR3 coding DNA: TGTGCCAGCAGTTTCCCCCGTACAGATACGCAGTATTTT. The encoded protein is CASSFPRTDTQYF.

In DNA, the CDR3 is TGTGCCAGCAGTTCAAACAGGGTCGGCAATCAGCCCCAGCATTTT. Translation gives CASSSNRVGNQPQHF. V and J are TRBV28 and TRBJ1-5, with D perhaps TRBD1 (6 bases). Germline assignment: CDR1 MDHEN and CDR2 SYDVKM. V shed 4 bases and J shed 2 bases, with 12 bases lying between them. The CDR3 sequence is 15 residues long.

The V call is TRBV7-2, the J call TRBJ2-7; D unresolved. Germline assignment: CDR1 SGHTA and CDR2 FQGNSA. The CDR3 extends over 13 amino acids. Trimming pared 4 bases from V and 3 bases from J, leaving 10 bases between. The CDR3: CASSSARDYEQYF. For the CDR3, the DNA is TGTGCCAGCAGCTCAGCGCGCGACTACGAGCAGTACTTC.

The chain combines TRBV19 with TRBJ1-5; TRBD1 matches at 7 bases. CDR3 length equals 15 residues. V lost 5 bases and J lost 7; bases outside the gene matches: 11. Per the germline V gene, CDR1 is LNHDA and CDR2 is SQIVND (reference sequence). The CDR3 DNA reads TGTGCCAGTAGTCCTGACAGGATCAGGGGGCAGCCCCAGCATTTT. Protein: CASSPDRIRGQPQHF.

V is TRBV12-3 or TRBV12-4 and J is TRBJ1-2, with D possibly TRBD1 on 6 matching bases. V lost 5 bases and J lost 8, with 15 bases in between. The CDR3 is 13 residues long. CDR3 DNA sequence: TGTGCCAGCAGTCCAAACAGGGTGGGGGGCTACACCTTC. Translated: CASSPNRVGGYTF.

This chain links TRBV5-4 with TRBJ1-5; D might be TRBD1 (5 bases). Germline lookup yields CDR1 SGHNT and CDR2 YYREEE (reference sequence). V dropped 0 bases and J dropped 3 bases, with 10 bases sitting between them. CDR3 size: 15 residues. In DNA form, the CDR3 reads TGTGCCAGCAGCTTGGGGCCAGGGAACAATCAGCCCCAGCATTTT. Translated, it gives CASSLGPGNNQPQHF.

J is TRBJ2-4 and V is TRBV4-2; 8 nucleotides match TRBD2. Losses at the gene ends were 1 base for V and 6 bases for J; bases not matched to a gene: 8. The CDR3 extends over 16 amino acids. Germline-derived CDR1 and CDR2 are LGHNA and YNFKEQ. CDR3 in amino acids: CASSQAGGERVNIQYF. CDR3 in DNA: TGTGCCAGCAGCCAAGCGGGAGGGGAGAGGGTAAACATTCAGTACTTC.

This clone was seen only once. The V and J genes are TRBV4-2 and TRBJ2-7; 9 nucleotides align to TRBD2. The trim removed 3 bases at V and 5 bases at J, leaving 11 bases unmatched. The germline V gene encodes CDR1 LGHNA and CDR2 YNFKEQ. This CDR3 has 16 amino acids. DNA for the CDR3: TGTGCCAGCAGCCAGGAAGTAGCGGGAGAAGGCCACGAGCAGTACTTC. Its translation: CASSQEVAGEGHEQYF.

For the CDR3, the DNA is TGTGCCAGCCGATCCCAGGGCGGGAACTACAATGAGCAGTTCTTC. This codes for CASRSQGGNYNEQFF. V usage is TRBV5-4 and J usage is TRBJ2-1; maybe TRBD2 (6 bases). Germline V gene lookup returns CDR1 SGHNT and CDR2 YYREEE (reference sequence). This CDR3 is built from 15 residues. V lost 7 bases, J lost 3 bases, and 17 bases lay in between.

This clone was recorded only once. Written as DNA, the CDR3 is TGTGCCAGCAGCCGACGGGAGATAAATTCCTACGAGCAGTACTTC. The encoded protein is CASSRREINSYEQYF. The chain is built from TRBV11-2 and TRBJ2-7; a possible D gene is TRBD2 (6 bases). Germline CDR1 and CDR2: SGHAT and FQNNGV. The CDR3 spans 15 residues. The germline V and J ends were trimmed by 5 bases and 1 base, with 15 bases remaining between them.

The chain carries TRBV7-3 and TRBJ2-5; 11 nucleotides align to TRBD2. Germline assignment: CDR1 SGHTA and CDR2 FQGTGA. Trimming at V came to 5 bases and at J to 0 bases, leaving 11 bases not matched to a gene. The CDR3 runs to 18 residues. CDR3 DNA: TGTGCCAGCAGCCTACAGGCTAGCGGGGGGCCGTACCAAGAGACCCAGTACTTC. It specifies CASSLQASGGPYQETQYF.

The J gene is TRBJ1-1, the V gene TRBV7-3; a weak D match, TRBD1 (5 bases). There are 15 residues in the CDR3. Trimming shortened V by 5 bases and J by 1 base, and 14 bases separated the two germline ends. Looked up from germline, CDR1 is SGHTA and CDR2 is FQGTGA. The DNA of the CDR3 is TGTGCCAGCAGCCCTAACGGGGGGTCGAACACTGAAGCTTTCTTT. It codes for CASSPNGGSNTEAFF.

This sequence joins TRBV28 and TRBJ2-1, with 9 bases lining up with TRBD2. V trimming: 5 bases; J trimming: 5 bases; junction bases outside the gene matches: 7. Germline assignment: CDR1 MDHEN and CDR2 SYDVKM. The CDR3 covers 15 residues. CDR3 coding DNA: TGTGCCAGCAGTCCGAGCGGGGGGAACCACAATGAGCAGTTCTTC. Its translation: CASSPSGGNHNEQFF.

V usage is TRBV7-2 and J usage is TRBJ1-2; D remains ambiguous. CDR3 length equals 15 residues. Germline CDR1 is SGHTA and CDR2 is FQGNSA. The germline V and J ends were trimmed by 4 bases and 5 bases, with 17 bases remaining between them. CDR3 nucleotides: TGTGCCAGCAGCTCTTTGCAACCGCGAGGGTATGGCTACACCTTC. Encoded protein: CASSSLQPRGYGYTF.

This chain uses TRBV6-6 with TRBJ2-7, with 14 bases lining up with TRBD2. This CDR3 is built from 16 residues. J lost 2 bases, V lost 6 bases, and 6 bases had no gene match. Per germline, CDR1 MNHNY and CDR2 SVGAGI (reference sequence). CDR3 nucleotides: TGTGCCAGCAGATCCGGGACTAGCGGGAGAACCTACGAGCAGTACTTC. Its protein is CASRSGTSGRTYEQYF.

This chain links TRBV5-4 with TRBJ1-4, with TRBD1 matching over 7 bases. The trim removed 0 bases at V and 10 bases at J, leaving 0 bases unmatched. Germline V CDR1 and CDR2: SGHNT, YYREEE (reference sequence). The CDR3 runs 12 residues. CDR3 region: CASSLGTGKLFF. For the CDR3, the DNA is TGTGCCAGCAGCTTGGGGACAGGAAAACTGTTTTTT.